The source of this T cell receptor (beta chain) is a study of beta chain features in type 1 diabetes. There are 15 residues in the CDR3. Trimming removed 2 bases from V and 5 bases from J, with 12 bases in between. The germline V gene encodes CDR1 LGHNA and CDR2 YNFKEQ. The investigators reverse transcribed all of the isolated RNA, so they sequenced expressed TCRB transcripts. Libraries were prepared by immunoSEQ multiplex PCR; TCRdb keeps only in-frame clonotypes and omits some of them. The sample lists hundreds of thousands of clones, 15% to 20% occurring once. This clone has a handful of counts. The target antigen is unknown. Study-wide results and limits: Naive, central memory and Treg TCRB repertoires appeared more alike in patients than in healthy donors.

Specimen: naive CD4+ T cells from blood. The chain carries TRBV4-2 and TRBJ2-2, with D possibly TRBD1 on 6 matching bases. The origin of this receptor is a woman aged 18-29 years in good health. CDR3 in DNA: TGTGCCAGCAGCCAATTGGGGGCACGAACCGGGGAGCTGTTTTTT. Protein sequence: CASSQLGARTGELFF.